This entry features one T cell receptor (beta chain) sequence. Its antigen is undetermined. The data belong to a study of neoadjuvant anti-PD-1 for oral cavity cancer. As for the study in general: Non-progressing patients received a fourth nivolumab dose near day 43, then surgery on days 50-56.

These oral cavity squamous cell carcinomas were HPV-negative and locally advanced. Analysis of PBMCs was direct, with no culture step. Only in-frame clones appear in the TCRdb table, and some are missing; sequencing was by immunoSEQ multiplex PCR. The data hold some 14,000 clones, with 60% to 70% observed a single time. The germline gives CDR1 LNHNV, CDR2 YYDKDF (reference sequence). V was pared by 4 bases and J by 0 bases, with 5 bases of the junction left unmatched. CDR3 length equals 16 residues. Study results and limitations: Pretreatment Treg/Th17 ratio correlated inversely with post-treatment tumor clonality.

Sequenced here: PBMCs, sampled before nivolumab (anti-PD-1) treatment. The origin of this receptor is a person between 40 and 85 years old with oral cavity squamous cell carcinoma. The genes are TRBV15 and TRBJ2-1; 8 bases align to TRBD1. The CDR3 DNA follows: TGTGCCACCAGCAATCCGGGACAGGCCTCCTACAATGAGCAGTTCTTC. Protein product: CATSNPGQASYNEQFF.